The rows below give T cell receptor beta chains drawn from one sample of a study of cytomegalovirus exposure and HLA in healthy donors. Assay: immunoSEQ multiplex PCR; the TCRdb copy retains only in-frame clones and omits some. The sample carries around 120,000 clones, around 78% recorded once. The sample taken for sequencing was PBMCs. Receptors originate from a woman aged 45-60 years in good health and CMV-seronegative. Both conserved end residues are part of each CDR3. A D gene is named only where the DNA matches it firmly. For some rows the clone size is stated as once, few or many, or as a class when expanded; others skip it.

J	V	D	size	CDR3	DNA
TRBJ1-1	TRBV5-1	NA	NA	CASSLALGGGNTEAFF	TGCGCCAGCAGCTTGGCCTTGGGAGGGGGGAACACTGAAGCTTTCTTT
TRBJ1-2	TRBV7-9	NA	NA	CASSLQGYGYTF	TGTGCCAGCAGCTTACAGGGCTATGGCTACACCTTC
TRBJ2-7	TRBV15	TRBD2	NA	CATSRDVLAGVVYEQYF	TGTGCCACCAGCAGAGATGTACTAGCGGGAGTTGTTTACGAGCAGTACTTC
TRBJ2-1	TRBV6-1	TRBD1	NA	CASSVGQIKWSYNEQFF	TGTGCCAGCAGTGTGGGACAGATAAAATGGTCCTACAATGAGCAGTTCTTC
TRBJ1-2	TRBV19	TRBD1	NA	CASSPTGGPGYTF	TGTGCCAGTAGTCCCACAGGGGGCCCTGGCTACACCTTC
TRBJ1-5	TRBV5-1	NA	few	CASSLGSGGGNQPQHF	TGCGCCAGCAGCTTGGGTTCGGGGGGTGGCAATCAGCCCCAGCATTTT
TRBJ2-1	TRBV13	NA	NA	CASSQTSPEQFF	TGTGCCAGCAGCCAGACATCCCCGGAGCAGTTCTTC
TRBJ2-5	TRBV28	NA	few	CASKAAETQYF	TGTGCCAGCAAGGCGGCAGAGACCCAGTACTTC
TRBJ1-2	TRBV12-5	TRBD1	NA	CASGLYQGAGYGYPF	TGTGCTAGTGGTTTGTACCAGGGGGCAGGCTATGGCTACCCCTTC
TRBJ2-3	TRBV5-4	TRBD1	NA	CASSQAPGQGTDTQYF	TGTGCCAGCAGCCAGGCGCCGGGACAGGGCACAGATACGCAGTATTTT
TRBJ2-1	TRBV19	TRBD2	NA	CASRFFAGGASYNEQFF	TGTGCCAGTCGTTTCTTCGCGGGGGGGGCCTCCTACAATGAGCAGTTCTTC
TRBJ1-1	TRBV6-1	TRBD1	NA	CASSHNPGQGDAFF	TGTGCCAGCAGTCATAACCCGGGACAGGGGGATGCTTTCTTT
TRBJ1-2	TRBV5-4	TRBD1	NA	CASSLLEGQLSF	TGTGCCAGCAGCTTGCTTGAGGGACAGCTATCCTTC
TRBJ1-1	TRBV29-1	NA	NA	CSPQGRGAHGTEAFF	TGCAGCCCCCAGGGGAGGGGGGCGCATGGCACTGAAGCTTTCTTT
TRBJ2-7	TRBV7-2	NA	NA	CASSLVSDTGTYEQYF	TGTGCCAGCAGCTTAGTGTCCGATACGGGTACCTACGAGCAGTACTTC
TRBJ2-6	TRBV10-3	NA	NA	CATPERSGANVLTF	TGTGCCACACCCGAGAGGTCCGGGGCCAACGTCCTGACTTTC
TRBJ2-3	TRBV2	NA	NA	CASSESLTQYF	TGTGCCAGCAGTGAGTCTTTAACGCAGTATTTT
TRBJ1-2	TRBV14	NA	once	CASSQVEGPWGYTF	TGTGCCAGCAGCCAAGTAGAGGGCCCCTGGGGCTACACCTTC
TRBJ1-5	TRBV15	NA	once	CATSRDSQGTQPQHF	TGTGCCACCAGCAGAGATAGTCAGGGAACACAGCCCCAGCATTTT
TRBJ2-3	TRBV2	TRBD1	NA	CASMAGGTDTQYF	TGTGCCAGCATGGCAGGGGGAACAGATACGCAGTATTTT
TRBJ2-2	TRBV29-1	TRBD2	NA	CSVGLTSGNTGELFF	TGCAGCGTTGGTCTGACTAGCGGGAACACCGGGGAGCTGTTTTTT
TRBJ1-1	TRBV10-3	NA	NA	CASKGRGASDTEAFF	TGTGCCAGCAAGGGGCGGGGGGCTTCGGACACTGAAGCTTTCTTT
TRBJ2-5	TRBV10-2	NA	NA	CASGPRGTQYF	TGCGCCAGCGGGCCTAGGGGGACCCAGTACTTC
TRBJ2-7	TRBV7-6	NA	NA	CASSPGTRAYEQYF	TGTGCCAGCAGCCCGGGGACAAGGGCTTACGAGCAGTACTTC